This entry concerns a single T cell receptor (beta chain). Its specificity is not known. This specimen comes from a study of shared clonotypes between healthy human individuals. Study-level background: Three plates were used per donor for CD4 naive, three for CD4 memory, two for CD8 naive and one for CD8 memory.

Assay used: immunoSEQ multiplex PCR; TCRdb lists only in-frame clones, some missing. The sample shows roughly 1,100,000 clones, around 76% of them seen only once. In germline, CDR1 is MNHEY, CDR2 SVGAGI. The length of the CDR3 is 12 residues. V lost 8 bases and J lost 1, with 8 bases in between. Study-wide results and caveats: Larger richness was generally estimated for naive than memory subsets.

The split of CD4+ cells yielded CD45RA+ naive and CD45RA-negative memory subsets. Sample: memory CD4+ T cells sorted from blood. Subset: CD45RA-negative fraction. The TCR sequence derives from a man in his late teens or twenties in good health. J is TRBJ1-1 and V is TRBV6-5; D not certain. CDR3 sequence reads: CASGRSNTEAFF. For the CDR3, the DNA is TGTGCCAGCGGGAGGTCGAACACTGAAGCTTTCTTT.